The TCR beta chain under discussion was sequenced for a study of blood T cell repertoires in COVID-19. This CDR3 is built from 19 residues. The germline CDR1 and CDR2 sequences are SGHVS and FQNEAQ. V lost 0 bases and J lost 0; bases outside the gene matches: 10. Repertoires were generated with immunoSEQ multiplex PCR, while TCRdb's copy carries only in-frame clones and drops some. The sample lists about 210,000 clones, more than 75% occurring once. The J gene is TRBJ1-3, the V gene TRBV7-8; 8 bases line up with TRBD1. The source material was peripheral blood. This clonotype was sampled from a woman aged 40 to 50 with acute or convalescent COVID-19. The CDR3 DNA reads TGTGCCAGCAGCTTAGCCGGAAGGACAGGGACCTACTCTGGAAACACCATATATTTT. It specifies CASSLAGRTGTYSGNTIYF. Complete variable domain (other parts from reference TRBV7-8 and TRBJ1-3): GAGVSQSPRYKVAKRGQDVALRCDPISGHVSLFWYQQALGQGPEFLTYFQNEAQLDKSGLPSDRFFAERPEGSVSTLKIQRTQQEDSAVYLCASSLAGRTGTYSGNTIYFGEGSWLTVV.